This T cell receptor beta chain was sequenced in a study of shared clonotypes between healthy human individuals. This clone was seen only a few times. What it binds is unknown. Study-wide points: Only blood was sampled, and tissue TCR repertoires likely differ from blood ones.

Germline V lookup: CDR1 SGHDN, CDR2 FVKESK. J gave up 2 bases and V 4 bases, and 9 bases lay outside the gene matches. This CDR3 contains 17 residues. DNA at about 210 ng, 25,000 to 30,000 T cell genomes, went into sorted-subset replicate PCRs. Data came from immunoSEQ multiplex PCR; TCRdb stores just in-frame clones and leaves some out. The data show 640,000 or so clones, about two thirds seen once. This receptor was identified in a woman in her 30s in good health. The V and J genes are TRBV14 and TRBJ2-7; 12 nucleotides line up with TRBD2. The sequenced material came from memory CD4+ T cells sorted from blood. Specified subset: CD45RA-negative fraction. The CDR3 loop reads CASSRRTWTSGTYEQYF. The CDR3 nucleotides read TGTGCCAGCAGCCGAAGAACCTGGACTAGCGGGACCTACGAGCAGTACTTC.